The subject of this entry is one T cell receptor beta chain. Its antigen is not identified. The sample is drawn from a study of early T cells in non-severe SARS-CoV-2 infection. Background on the study: Alpha and beta chains were unpaired, from unsorted whole-blood bulk RNA. Broader study findings: Private and CD4 specificities were missed by VDJdb matching, skewed to anti-spike CD8.

Attachment of unique molecular identifiers was made to individual cDNA molecules. Via MiXCR, TCRdb re-called the 5' RACE reads, giving one row per CDR3 protein. The sample shows 120,000 or so distinct CDR3 sequences, around 12% of them seen only once. V shed 2 bases and J shed 4 bases, with 14 bases lying between them. Germline lookup yields CDR1 MDHEN and CDR2 SYDVKM. The CDR3 has 16 residues. V usage is TRBV28 and J usage is TRBJ2-2, with TRBD1 as a possible D gene (6 bases). The TCR comes from an adult who was a healthcare worker with PCR-confirmed SARS-CoV-2 infection or an uninfected control (not recorded which). Sequenced here: whole blood, sampled at baseline. The CDR3 spells CASSLIRQASTGELFF. Here the CDR3 DNA reads TGTGCCAGCAGTTTAATAAGACAGGCGAGCACCGGGGAGCTGTTTTTT.